The 21 T cell receptor beta chains below come from one sample, sequenced in a study of blood T cell repertoires in COVID-19. The protocol was immunoSEQ multiplex PCR, while the TCRdb copy is restricted to in-frame clones and leaves out a portion. Here the sample spans some 250,000 clones, over 65% being singletons. Sequenced: peripheral blood. These receptors all stem from a woman over 75 with acute or convalescent COVID-19.

Remarks on this clone: Other DNA sequences in the same sample also yield this CDR3. The chain couples TRBV5-4 to TRBJ2-1; 11 bases map to TRBD2. V trimming: 0 bases; J trimming: 6 bases; junction bases outside the gene matches: 2. This CDR3 comprises 15 residues. Germline V gene sequence: CDR1 SGHNT, CDR2 YYREEE (reference sequence). CDR3 sequence reads: CASSLDSGRANEQFF. The CDR3, as DNA: TGTGCCAGCAGCTTGGATAGCGGGAGGGCCAATGAGCAGTTCTTC.

This clone is a singleton in its sample. The V call is TRBV19, the J call TRBJ1-2, with 8 bases aligning to TRBD1. The germline V gene has CDR1 LNHDA and CDR2 SQIVND (reference sequence). The V gene end was trimmed by 7 bases and the J gene end by 8 bases; junction bases not matched to a gene: 18. The CDR3 consists of 16 residues. The CDR3 loop is CASTLPLGQGIQGYTF. Written as DNA, the CDR3 is TGTGCCAGTACCCTACCTCTTGGACAGGGCATACAGGGCTACACCTTC.

The genes are TRBV5-1 and TRBJ1-2; weak D call: TRBD1 (6 bases). Germline assignment: CDR1 SGHRS and CDR2 YFSETQ. The CDR3 runs 14 residues. V was shortened by 0 bases and J by 1 base, with 7 bases between the two germline ends. CDR3 residues: CASSLADSNYGYTF. CDR3 nucleotide sequence: TGCGCCAGCAGCTTGGCGGACAGTAACTATGGCTACACCTTC.

V gene TRBV10-3 combines with J gene TRBJ1-4; 9 bases are shared with TRBD1. The V gene end was trimmed by 7 bases and the J gene end by 0 bases; junction bases not matched to a gene: 12. The CDR3 loop spans 18 amino acids. Per germline, CDR1 ENHRY and CDR2 SYGVKD. The CDR3, as DNA: TGTGCCATCAACAGGGGGCGGACAATGGGGGCAACTAATGAAAAACTGTTTTTT. As protein: CAINRGRTMGATNEKLFF.

This chain links TRBV18 with TRBJ2-2, with TRBD1 identical over 8 bases. Germline V gene data show CDR1 as KGHSH and CDR2 as LQKENI. The CDR3 is 17 residues long. V shed 1 base, J shed 5 bases, and the junction held 9 bases outside the gene matches. CDR3 in DNA: TGTGCCAGCTCACCACAATCCGGGACAGGACTTACCGGGGAGCTGTTTTTT. This gives the protein CASSPQSGTGLTGELFF. The full variable domain, in which reference TRBV18 and TRBJ2-2 provide the parts outside the CDR3, is NAGVMQNPRHLVRRRGQEARLRCSPMKGHSHVYWYRQLPEEGLKFMVYLQKENIIDESGMPKERFSAEFPKEGPSILRIQQVVRGDSAAYFCASSPQSGTGLTGELFFGEGSRLTVL.

This chain connects TRBV1 to TRBJ2-7; TRBD1, the D gene given by the table, was not confirmed from the DNA. TRBV1 constitutes a pseudogene. The CDR3 consists of 15 residues. The CDR3 sequence is CTSSQRPGQGTEQYF. Written as DNA, the CDR3 is TGCACCAGCAGCCAACGGCCGGGACAGGGGACCGAGCAGTACTTC.

This rearrangement joins TRBV27 to TRBJ2-3, with 9 bases that match TRBD2. V shed 1 base and J 0 bases; nucleotides not matched to a gene: 8. This CDR3 is 18 amino acids long. CDR1 and CDR2 from the germline V gene are MNHEY and SMNVEV (reference sequence). The CDR3 sequence: CASSLLGSGGLSTDTQYF. The DNA of the CDR3 is TGTGCCAGCAGTTTATTGGGTAGCGGGGGCCTCAGCACAGATACGCAGTATTTT.

A remark on this clone: Different DNA sequences within this sample yield the same CDR3. The gene calls are TRBV10-3 and TRBJ1-3; unclear D gene. Looked up from germline, CDR1 is ENHRY and CDR2 is SYGVKD. With 3 bases removed from V and 1 base from J, the gap between germline ends came to 7 bases. There are 14 residues in the CDR3. The CDR3 sequence is CAISETGSGNTIYF. The CDR3 DNA follows: TGTGCCATCAGTGAAACGGGATCTGGAAACACCATATATTTT.

This clone came up once. This chain links TRBV5-4 with TRBJ1-6; D remains ambiguous. The CDR3 totals 13 residues. V lost 1 base to trimming and J lost 10 bases, with 9 bases between them. Germline assignment: CDR1 SGHNT and CDR2 YYREEE (reference sequence). The CDR3: CASSLPGYSPLHF. The CDR3 nucleotides are TGTGCCAGCAGCTTGCCCGGGTACTCACCCCTCCACTTT.

The V call is TRBV5-6, the J call TRBJ2-1, with 14 bases that match TRBD2. Germline CDR1 and CDR2: SGHDT and YYEEEE. Germline trimming cut 4 bases from V and 2 bases from J; bases unmatched to any gene: 2. The CDR3 is 16 amino acids. The chain's CDR3 is CASSRLAGGTYNEQFF. For the CDR3, the DNA is TGTGCCAGCAGCAGACTAGCGGGAGGGACCTACAATGAGCAGTTCTTC.

The chain joins TRBV28 to TRBJ1-4; 8 bases are shared with TRBD1. Germline V gene data show CDR1 as MDHEN and CDR2 as SYDVKM. CDR3 length: 16 residues. J was trimmed by 5 bases and V by 6 bases; bases with no gene match: 11. This CDR3 is CASSGGGTGKNEKLFF. CDR3 DNA sequence: TGTGCCAGCAGCGGAGGCGGGACAGGCAAAAATGAAAAACTGTTTTTT. Full variable domain (rest looked up from reference TRBV28 and TRBJ1-4): DVKVTQSSRYLVKRTGEKVFLECVQDMDHENMFWYRQDPGLGLRLIYFSYDVKMKEKGDIPEGYSVSREKKERFSLILESASTNQTSMYLCASSGGGTGKNEKLFFGSGTQLSVL.

The chain has TRBV4-3 and TRBJ2-3; 7 bases agree with TRBD1. The CDR3 has 16 amino acids. Losses at the gene ends were 1 base for V and 2 bases for J; bases not matched to a gene: 6. The V gene's germline CDR1 is LGHNA and CDR2 YSLEER. The CDR3 spells CASSQGTGSITDTQYF. The CDR3 nucleotides read TGCGCCAGCAGCCAAGGGACAGGTTCAATCACAGATACGCAGTATTTT.

The V gene is TRBV2, the J gene TRBJ1-2, with TRBD1 as a possible D gene (6 bases). This CDR3 contains 13 residues. In germline, CDR1 is SNHLY, CDR2 FYNNEI. V lost 5 bases, J lost 6 bases, and 13 bases lay in between. In DNA, the CDR3 is TGTGCCAGCAGTTCCCTACAGGGAGATGGCTACACCTTC. This translates into CASSSLQGDGYTF.

The table lists this clone with a count of one. The chain has TRBV19 and TRBJ2-4; D might be TRBD1 (5 bases). The CDR3 runs 17 residues. The ends were cut back, 8 bases at V and 2 bases at J, with 22 bases in the middle. Germline loops: CDR1 LNHDA, CDR2 SQIVND (reference sequence). For the CDR3, the DNA is TGTGCCAGTCAGGGTCTGAGTCAGGGTAGGACCAAAAACATTCAGTACTTC. Translating it yields CASQGLSQGRTKNIQYF.

This clone was recorded a few times. CDR3 sequence: CASSKEGRGGYEQYF. The CDR3 DNA reads as TGTGCCAGCAGCAAAGAGGGCCGGGGAGGCTACGAGCAGTACTTC. This chain joins TRBV21-1 and TRBJ2-7; TRBD2, the table's D call, was not compared with the DNA. TRBV21-1 is a known pseudogene. The CDR3 runs 15 residues.

This clone was detected a few times. This rearrangement joins TRBV10-3 to TRBJ2-3, with 7 bases matching TRBD1. Germline trimming cut 10 bases from V and 1 base from J; bases unmatched to any gene: 8. This CDR3 has 14 amino acids. From germline, CDR1 is ENHRY and CDR2 SYGVKD. The CDR3 is CATSSTGGTDTQYF. CDR3 nucleotide sequence: TGTGCCACCTCCTCAACAGGGGGCACAGATACGCAGTATTTT.

V and J are TRBV27 and TRBJ2-5, with D possibly TRBD2 on 5 matching bases. This CDR3 region has 16 residues. The V gene's germline CDR1 is MNHEY and CDR2 SMNVEV (reference sequence). The germline V and J ends were trimmed by 5 bases and 5 bases, with 21 bases remaining between them. The CDR3 DNA reads as TGTGCCAGCAGTGCCCTAGATCTAGCCGGATTGGAGACCCAGTACTTC. Protein sequence: CASSALDLAGLETQYF.

The rearrangement uses TRBV5-1 and TRBJ1-4, with no clear D. This CDR3 region has 16 residues. CDR1 is SGHRS and CDR2 is YFSETQ in the germline V gene. Trimming removed 0 bases from V and 8 bases from J, with 17 bases in between. DNA of the CDR3: TGCGCCAGCAGCTTGGGGCCCGTGGCCGGGGAAGAAAAACTGTTTTTT. It codes for CASSLGPVAGEEKLFF.

The chain is built from TRBV5-3 and TRBJ1-1; D is uncertain. TRBV5-3 counts as an open reading frame of uncertain function. Trimming cost V 0 bases and J 1 base, with 7 bases left between them. CDR3 length: 14 amino acids. The CDR3 reads CARSLGLGNTEAFF. Here the CDR3 DNA reads TGTGCCAGAAGCTTGGGGCTAGGGAACACTGAAGCTTTCTTT.

The chain couples TRBV11-1 to TRBJ1-6; 9 bases are a match to TRBD1. The CDR3 is made up of 15 amino acids. V lost 5 bases, J lost 8 bases, and 7 bases stayed unmatched. Looked up from germline, CDR1 is SGHAT and CDR2 is FQDESV (reference sequence). Here the CDR3 reads CASSMGQGWDSPLHF. CDR3 DNA sequence: TGTGCCAGCAGCATGGGACAGGGTTGGGATTCACCCCTCCACTTT.

This chain links TRBV5-1 with TRBJ2-1; a possible D gene is TRBD2 (6 bases). Trimming removed 7 bases from V and 8 bases from J, with 16 bases in between. This CDR3 comprises 13 residues. Germline values: CDR1 SGHRS, CDR2 YFSETQ. The CDR3 spells CASQTTSLDEQFF. The CDR3, as DNA: TGCGCCAGCCAAACGACTAGTTTAGATGAGCAGTTCTTC.